The rows below give T cell receptor beta chains drawn from one sample of a study of T-cell reconstitution after alpha-beta-depleted transplantation in children. TCRdb recomputed calls from the PCR reads with MiXCR, one row per CDR3 protein. The sample has 200,000 or so distinct CDR3 sequences; roughly 6.3% are singletons. The sequences come from PBMCs, collected before TCRalphabeta/CD19-depleted stem cell transplant. These receptors came from a girl less than two years old with combined immunodeficiency, due to receive a stem cell transplant. The CDR3 runs from the conserved cysteine through the conserved F or W. A D gene is named only where the DNA matches it firmly. Part of the rows lack a size; the others show once, few, many or a class for expanded clones.

V gene	clone size	D gene	J gene	CDR3 protein	CDR3 DNA
TRBV6-5	few	.	TRBJ2-1	CASSYSWGARAYNEQFF	TGTGCCAGCAGTTACTCGTGGGGGGCCCGGGCTTACAATGAGCAGTTCTTC
TRBV15	few	TRBD2	TRBJ2-1	CATSRGTASGGSYNEQFF	TGTGCCACCAGCAGAGGGACGGCTAGCGGGGGGTCCTACAATGAGCAGTTCTTC
TRBV7-8	many	TRBD2	TRBJ2-7	CSSSLVAGVSYEQYF	TGTTCCAGCAGCTTAGTAGCGGGAGTCTCCTACGAGCAGTACTTC
TRBV20-1	many	TRBD2	TRBJ2-3	CSARTSLGADTQYF	TGCAGTGCTAGGACTAGCCTAGGGGCAGATACGCAGTATTTT
TRBV6-7	many	TRBD2	TRBJ2-6	CASSTGPISGIGLSGANVLTF	TGTGCCAGCAGCACCGGACCGATTAGCGGGATCGGACTCTCTGGGGCCAACGTCCTGACTTTC
TRBV23-1	.	TRBD2	TRBJ2-5	CASNQSIPRGGQETQYF	TGCGCCAGCAATCAATCCATCCCGCGGGGGGGCCAAGAGACCCAGTACTTC
TRBV4-2	many	.	TRBJ2-7	CASSPYEAGEQYF	TGTGCCAGCAGCCCTTACGAAGCGGGCGAGCAGTACTTC
TRBV5-4	many	.	TRBJ2-2	CASSLVLGGTNTGELFF	TGTGCCAGCAGCTTGGTTCTTGGCGGCACGAACACCGGGGAGCTGTTTTTT
TRBV20-1	few	TRBD2	TRBJ2-1	CSASSFSGGALHNEQFF	TGCAGTGCTAGTAGTTTCAGCGGGGGGGCCCTACACAATGAGCAGTTCTTC
TRBV29-1	many	.	TRBJ2-3	CSVEAGFPDTQYF	TGCAGCGTTGAAGCTGGGTTTCCAGATACGCAGTATTTT
TRBV2	many	.	TRBJ1-1	CASSVNNSPEAFF	TGTGCCAGCTCCGTAAACAATAGCCCTGAAGCTTTCTTT
TRBV5-5	.	.	TRBJ2-7	CASSPLLDEQYF	TGTGCCAGCAGCCCGTTATTGGACGAGCAGTACTTC
TRBV13	.	.	TRBJ2-7	CASSPLTGNTQTYEQYF	TGTGCCAGCAGCCCCCTCACAGGGAACACCCAAACGTACGAGCAGTACTTC
TRBV28	many	.	TRBJ2-2	CASTVLGGELFF	TGTGCCAGCACCGTACTCGGCGGGGAGCTGTTTTTT
TRBV4-1	.	TRBD2	TRBJ2-1	CASSQDPSGRYNEQFF	TGCGCCAGCAGCCAAGATCCTAGCGGCCGATACAATGAGCAGTTCTTC
TRBV7-2	few	TRBD2	TRBJ2-5	CASSLVASGKQTQYF	TGTGCCAGCAGCTTAGTGGCTAGCGGGAAGCAGACCCAGTACTTC
TRBV12-3/TRBV12-4	many	.	TRBJ2-7	CASRRLEVFYEQYF	TGTGCCAGCAGACGACTAGAGGTCTTCTACGAGCAGTACTTC
TRBV14	many	.	TRBJ2-1	CASSPGFNEQFF	TGTGCCAGCAGCCCAGGGTTCAATGAGCAGTTCTTC
TRBV25-1	many	.	TRBJ2-1	CASSVRGGVFYEQFF	TGTGCCAGCAGTGTGCGAGGGGGGGTCTTCTATGAGCAGTTCTTC
TRBV12-5	many	.	TRBJ1-1	CASGWFLAERGDTEAFF	TGTGCTAGTGGTTGGTTTTTGGCCGAGAGGGGGGACACTGAAGCTTTCTTT
TRBV7-2	.	.	TRBJ2-5	CASSLAASQETQYF	TGTGCCAGCAGCTTAGCGGCTAGCCAAGAGACCCAGTACTTC
TRBV15	many	.	TRBJ2-7	CATSGSGVPSYEQYF	TGTGCCACCAGCGGATCGGGTGTGCCATCCTACGAGCAGTACTTC
TRBV29-1	many	.	TRBJ2-1	CSVVWTRRVGGNEQFF	TGCAGCGTTGTCTGGACAAGGAGGGTGGGGGGCAATGAGCAGTTCTTC
TRBV15	few	.	TRBJ1-5	CATSSAADQPQHF	TGTGCCACCAGCTCCGCAGCCGATCAGCCCCAGCATTTT
TRBV9	many	TRBD1	TRBJ2-1	CASSGRDRAGNEQFF	TGTGCCAGCAGCGGTCGGGACAGGGCAGGCAATGAGCAGTTCTTC
TRBV27	many	.	TRBJ2-1	CASSSRVYNEQFF	TGTGCCAGCAGTTCGAGGGTTTACAATGAGCAGTTCTTC
TRBV12-3/TRBV12-4	many	.	TRBJ1-5	CASSLIGINQPQHF	TGTGCCAGCAGTTTAATAGGGATCAATCAGCCCCAGCATTTT
TRBV28	many	.	TRBJ2-1	CASSFSGAGSEQFF	TGTGCCAGCAGTTTCTCAGGGGCCGGCAGTGAGCAGTTCTTC